The next 10 T cell receptor beta chains were all read from a single sample in a study of regulatory T cells in long-lasting Graves disease. Building the TCR beta libraries relied on iRepertoire HTBI primers, and CDR3 regions underwent Arm-PCR. TCRdb reprocessed the multiplex PCR reads with MiXCR, giving one entry per CDR3 protein. Here the sample spans fewer than 650,000 distinct CDR3 sequences, 16% being singletons. Regarding time point: newly diagnosed GD, antithyroid drugs for less than 3 months. The authors made the TCR library using RNA they extracted from PBMCs. The data were also submitted as part of a second study, on T cells in Graves' hyperthyroidism and ophthalmopathy.

This specimen was peripheral blood mononuclear cells (PBMCs), taken at new diagnosis, from a patient treated with antithyroid drugs. The receptors were gathered from a woman aged 25 to 39 with Graves disease.

This clonotype has a handful of counts. V usage is TRBV5-6 and J usage is TRBJ1-1; 7 bases are a match to TRBD1. Unmatched junction bases numbered 4, after V lost 3 bases and J lost 2 bases. Germline CDR1 SGHDT, CDR2 YYEEEE. The CDR3 is 14 amino acids. CDR3 amino acids: CASSWGQSNTEAFF. The CDR3 coding sequence is TGTGCCAGCAGCTGGGGACAGTCTAACACTGAAGCTTTCTTT.

The gene calls are TRBV7-8 and TRBJ2-7; D remains unclear. This CDR3 is built from 14 residues. Trimming stripped 8 bases from V and 0 bases from J, with 14 bases between. The germline gives CDR1 SGHVS, CDR2 FQNEAQ. The CDR3 sequence: CASSAYLYSYEQYF. CDR3 bases: TGTGCCAGCTCCGCCTATCTGTACTCCTACGAGCAGTACTTC.

This clonotype was counted only a few times. The rearrangement joins TRBV5-1 to TRBJ1-4; no clear D. The CDR3 totals 14 residues. Trimming took 1 base from V and 6 from J, leaving 10 bases between them. Germline V gene sequence: CDR1 SGHRS, CDR2 YFSETQ. This CDR3 is CASSLTRLDEKLFF. CDR3 sequence (DNA): TGCGCCAGCAGCTTGACCAGGTTGGATGAAAAACTGTTTTTT.

The chain recombines TRBV7-3 with TRBJ2-1, with D possibly TRBD2 on 6 matching bases. Per the germline V gene, CDR1 is SGHTA and CDR2 is FQGTGA. The CDR3 is 13 residues long. V was pared by 6 bases and J by 6 bases, with 12 bases between. The CDR3 spells CASRSPGGNEQFF. The CDR3 DNA sequence: TGTGCCAGCAGGTCCCCCGGGGGCAATGAGCAGTTCTTC.

This clonotype was detected ten times or more. This chain links TRBV2 with TRBJ2-1, with TRBD1 matching 11 bases. Germline CDR1 is SNHLY and CDR2 is FYNNEI. J gave up 6 bases and V 4 bases, and 8 bases lay outside the gene matches. The length of the CDR3 is 16 residues. CDR3 nucleotide sequence: TGTGCCAGCAGTGGTCTTGGGACAGGGGGTTCCAATGAGCAGTTCTTC. Protein: CASSGLGTGGSNEQFF.

The table lists this clonotype with many counts. The chain uses TRBV28 and TRBJ2-1, with TRBD2 matching 8 bases. The CDR3 covers 15 residues. J lost 6 bases, V lost 6 bases, and 10 bases had no gene match. Looked up from germline, CDR1 is MDHEN and CDR2 is SYDVKM. CDR3 sequence (DNA): TGTGCCAGCAGCAGAGCGGGAGCCGGTGGCAATGAGCAGTTCTTC. This translates into CASSRAGAGGNEQFF. The full variable domain, completed using reference TRBV28 and TRBJ2-1, is DVKVTQSSRYLVKRTGEKVFLECVQDMDHENMFWYRQDPGLGLRLIYFSYDVKMKEKGDIPEGYSVSREKKERFSLILESASTNQTSMYLCASSRAGAGGNEQFFGPGTRLTVL.

The genes are TRBV19 and TRBJ1-5; D is possibly TRBD1 (5 bases). From germline, CDR1 is LNHDA and CDR2 SQIVND (reference sequence). The CDR3 loop spans 15 amino acids. The germline V and J ends were trimmed by 6 bases and 1 base, with 13 bases remaining between them. CDR3: CASSMDKASNQPQHF. The DNA for the CDR3 is TGTGCCAGTAGCATGGACAAGGCAAGCAATCAGCCCCAGCATTTT.

Turning to this clonotype: This likely came from a read error, as a far larger clone is one base away. The J gene is TRBJ2-7, the V gene TRBV11-2, with D possibly being TRBD1 (5 bases). The J call could be wrong; TRBJ2-3 is a better fit for the DNA end. The CDR3 runs to 15 residues. CDR1 is SGHAT, CDR2 FQNNGV, per germline. Here the CDR3 reads CASSLDGAPTGTQYF. DNA for the CDR3: TGTGCCAGCAGCTTAGACGGAGCACCAACAGGTACGCAGTATTTT.

This clonotype has only a few counts. The CDR3: CSAKGLEFDYEQYF. The CDR3 DNA follows: TGCAGTGCTAAAGGACTAGAGTTTGACTACGAGCAGTACTTC. The chain employs TRBV20-1 and TRBJ2-7; 7 bases fit TRBD2. CDR3 length: 14 residues. The trim removed 4 bases at V and 3 bases at J, leaving 9 bases unmatched. Germline V CDR1 and CDR2: DFQATT, SNEGSKA (reference sequence).

This clonotype has a count of ten or more. V is TRBV20-1 and J is TRBJ1-1; no clear D. V was trimmed by 0 bases and J by 1 base, leaving 6 bases between them. Germline lookup yields CDR1 DFQATT and CDR2 SNEGSKA (reference sequence). This CDR3 contains 13 residues. The CDR3 nucleotides read TGCAGTGCTAGAGACCCCCAGAACACTGAAGCTTTCTTT. It specifies CSARDPQNTEAFF.